What follows is one TCR beta chain and its context. The antigen this receptor binds is unknown. No qualities accompany the bases; no much larger clone lies one base away. This CDR3 is also generated by other DNA sequences in the sample. These data come from a study of long-term antiretroviral therapy in people with HIV (dated by TCRdb to about 2022). Turning to the overall study: The earliest samples were collected about a decade before the 2015 WHO recommendation for immediate ART, when ART was typically delayed until CD4 counts fell. Whether ART initiation and durable HIV suppression were associated with changes in peripheral blood TRB repertoire composition and diversity was tested in a retrospective serial study. A total of roughly 200 cryopreserved PBMC samples came from a few dozen adults with confirmed HIV infection and were collected serially over a mean of approximately 6 years (range 1-12). About 35% of the 30 participants with HIV were female. No cross-contamination during QIAcube processing turned up in test extractions that ran a monoclonal T-cell line alongside approximately 35 polyclonal samples. Broad study findings and their caveats: Inferences about post-ART repertoire changes were limited because no data were available on ART adherence, viral resistance or therapy changes. Limited PBMC availability meant only the TCR beta chain was sequenced, without alpha chain pairing. HIV repertoires had narrower CDR3 length ranges than controls, and the network structure suggested an antigen-experienced repertoire that shifted only slightly toward naive after ART. Because pre-ART samples had limited cell numbers, unsorted PBMC were profiled rather than sorted CD4+ and CD8+ T cells. The samples were dated from 2004 to 2017, and the ART regimens that were used may be less effective than current ART regimens. Starting ART was linked to a significant rise in TRB diversity, yet even with long-term ART the diversity remained significantly lower than in transplant donor controls. Expanded TRB clones identified before ART initiation dominated the repertoire at all time points, although this dominance fluctuated and declined in many PLHIV after ART.

Relative to germline, V is 6 bases shorter and J is 3 bases shorter, with 11 bases between their ends. For CDR1 and CDR2, the germline V gene lists SGHTA and FQGTGA. The CDR3 measures 13 amino acids from cysteine to phenylalanine. Only CDR3 DNA remains: 39 bases, in frame from the first base. Participants were included only if at least one PBMC sample before ART initiation and at least two post-ART samples were available. All participants with HIV were treated in the United States of America. Before DNA extraction, cryopreserved samples of about 0.95-11 million PBMC were thawed and washed. At the time of the earliest PBMC sample, participants with HIV were aged between roughly 20 and 55 years. PBMC samples from each participant spanned 1-4 timepoints before ART initiation and 2-8 timepoints after ART initiation, with a median of 7 samples. For every participant, serial HIV viral load, CD4+ T-cell count, ART history and demographic data were obtained. A Qiagen kit on a QIAcube was used to extract genomic DNA from unsorted PBMC, with samples processed in batches of 12.

The immunoSEQ hsTCRB v3.0 assay was used at survey level resolution for TRB variable region sequencing. A depth of roughly 40,000-55,000 T-cell genomes per sample was targeted for TRB sequencing. TRB libraries were pooled and sequenced on an Illumina MiSeq using a v3 150-cycle kit. Processing in the source paper ran as follows. Repertoire analysis was run in R within a reproducible Nextflow workflow that covered QC, data transformation and analysis. Custom analyses were implemented in LymphoSeq2, an R package for AIRR-Seq data exploration. A handful of samples that yielded fewer than 5000 total TRB sequences were excluded, so that fewer than 200 HIV repertoires were analyzed. Among the 180 to 200 HIV repertoires that were kept, roughly 58 were collected before ART initiation and over 120 were collected after ART initiation. Repertoires were downsampled to 5000 TRB nucleotide sequences, with summary statistics averaged over 100 downsampling iterations. Only TRB sequences with CDR3 regions of at least seven amino acids were retained for analysis. Diversity was measured with a Shannon entropy-derived clonality score and the Gini coefficient. In the repertoire networks, any two of the top 5000 CDR3 amino acid sequences were connected whenever the two sequences differed by an edit distance of one. For TRB CDR3 amino acid sequences, GLIPH2 was used to predict antigen specificity groups and MHC restriction. To flag known CMV, EBV, HIV or tissue antigen associations, CDR3 amino acid sequences were matched against VDJdb and McPAS-TCR. Pre-ART, post-ART and control groups were compared with Wilcoxon signed-rank tests and Holm-Bonferroni correction. TCRdb provides this immuneACCESS table in a form limited to in-frame rearrangements. Some clones are lacking; in checked studies, under half of them reflect an unresolved V gene, and why the rest are absent is not known. V and J calls and clone size are as listed in that table; D and trimming were resolved from the DNA. A total of roughly 31,000 clones appear in this sample, approximately 91% of them only once. Together, the top ten hold nearly 7.5% of the sample.

This clonotype was sampled from a man aged 50 to 59 with HIV. In this chain, TRBV7-3 is recombined with TRBJ2-5; the best D guess is TRBD1, with 5 bases matching. The sequences come from unsorted PBMCs, collected approximately 5 years before starting antiretroviral therapy. The nucleotide sequence reads TGTGCCAGCAGTCTCAGCAGGGAAGAGACCCAGTACTTC. The translation is CASSLSREETQYF.